The 24 T cell receptor beta chains below come from one sample, sequenced in a study of shared clonotypes between healthy human individuals. Profiling relied on immunoSEQ multiplex PCR, and the TCRdb table lists in-frame clones only, not all of them. The data hold a few million clones, with more than 90% observed a single time. Sequencing was done on a sample of naive CD4+ T cells sorted from blood. This sample's subset: CD45RA+ positively selected. These receptors were obtained from a man between 18 and 29 years old in good health.

V is TRBV29-1 and J is TRBJ2-3; D unclear. The CDR3 consists of 15 residues. The germline V gene encodes CDR1 SQVTM and CDR2 ANQGSEA. V lost 0 bases, J lost 4 bases, and 14 bases lay in between. The CDR3 is CSVEDWSRAPDTQYF. The CDR3 bases are TGCAGCGTTGAAGATTGGTCTAGGGCCCCAGATACGCAGTATTTT.

About this clone itself: Other DNA sequences in the same sample also yield this CDR3. V usage is TRBV10-2 and J usage is TRBJ1-3; no firm D call. The ends were cut back, 0 bases at V and 1 base at J, with 7 bases in the middle. Per germline, CDR1 WSHSY and CDR2 SAAADI. CDR3 length: 15 amino acids. This CDR3 is CASSESNVSGNTIYF. The CDR3 nucleotides are TGCGCCAGCAGTGAGTCGAATGTTTCTGGAAACACCATATATTTT.

V and J are TRBV10-3 and TRBJ2-3; 7 nucleotides agree with TRBD2. CDR3 length equals 15 residues. Germline assignment: CDR1 ENHRY and CDR2 SYGVKD. V shed 10 bases, J shed 0 bases, and the junction held 10 bases outside the gene matches. CDR3 region: CATGGLSPSTDTQYF. The DNA for the CDR3 is TGTGCCACGGGAGGCCTAAGTCCTAGCACAGATACGCAGTATTTT.

This chain links TRBV5-1 with TRBJ1-1; tentative D call: TRBD1 (5 bases). Trimming shortened V by 4 bases and J by 6 bases, and 19 bases separated the two germline ends. Germline V lookup: CDR1 SGHRS, CDR2 YFSETQ. The CDR3 extends over 15 amino acids. CDR3 sequence reads: CASSPGGTGVSEAFF. DNA for the CDR3: TGCGCCAGCAGCCCCGGGGGGACGGGCGTTTCTGAAGCTTTCTTT. Together with reference TRBV5-1 and TRBJ1-1, the CDR3 gives the full variable domain: KAGVTQTPRYLIKTRGQQVTLSCSPISGHRSVSWYQQTPGQGLQFLFEYFSETQRNKGNFPGRFSGRQFSNSRSEMNVSTLELGDSALYLCASSPGGTGVSEAFFGQGTRLTVV.

J is TRBJ2-1 and V is TRBV5-6, with D possibly called TRBD1 or TRBD2 (7 bases each). The CDR3 sequence is 15 residues long. The ends were cut back, 4 bases at V and 8 bases at J, with 19 bases in the middle. Germline lookup yields CDR1 SGHDT and CDR2 YYEEEE. The CDR3 protein is CASSRTGEGGDEQFF. The DNA of the CDR3 is TGTGCCAGCAGCCGCACAGGGGAGGGGGGAGATGAGCAGTTCTTC.

This chain joins TRBV9 and TRBJ1-1; D unresolved. V lost 2 bases, J lost 3 bases, and 8 bases lay in between. Germline V lookup: CDR1 SGDLS, CDR2 YYNGEE. CDR3 length: 13 amino acids. The DNA of the CDR3 is TGTGCCAGCAGCGTTATGGAATACACTGAAGCTTTCTTT. This translates into CASSVMEYTEAFF.

The chain is built from TRBV6-5 and TRBJ2-5, with D possibly TRBD1 on 5 matching bases. Trimming cost V 5 bases and J 7 bases, with 17 bases left between them. The CDR3 sequence is 14 residues long. The germline V gene has CDR1 MNHEY and CDR2 SVGAGI. The CDR3 DNA is TGTGCCAGCAGTCCTGACAGTACCAAGAGGACCCAGTACTTC. It yields the protein CASSPDSTKRTQYF.

This sequence joins TRBV6-5 and TRBJ1-6, with 7 positions matching TRBD1. The CDR3 has 15 amino acids. The trim removed 2 bases at V and 10 bases at J, leaving 8 bases unmatched. The germline V gene encodes CDR1 MNHEY and CDR2 SVGAGI. DNA for the CDR3: TGTGCCAGCAGTTACGCCCGACAGGGTGTATCACCCCTCCACTTT. Its translation is CASSYARQGVSPLHF.

On this clone itself: Within the sample, other DNA sequences also encode this same CDR3. The J gene is TRBJ1-5, the V gene TRBV7-9; a possible D gene is TRBD1 (6 bases). The length of the CDR3 is 13 residues. With 3 bases removed from V and 4 bases from J, the gap between germline ends came to 7 bases. Germline V gene lookup returns CDR1 SEHNR and CDR2 FQNEAQ (reference sequence). CDR3 sequence: CASSFQGNQPQHF. In DNA form, the CDR3 reads TGTGCCAGCAGCTTCCAGGGGAATCAGCCCCAGCATTTT.

CDR3 nucleotides: TGTGCCAGCAGGGGAGTAGCGGGAACGAACACCGGGGAGCTGTTTTTT. Its protein is CASRGVAGTNTGELFF. V and J are TRBV2 and TRBJ2-2; 8 nucleotides match TRBD2. The germline CDR1 and CDR2 sequences are SNHLY and FYNNEI. The trim removed 6 bases at V and 0 bases at J, leaving 6 bases unmatched. This CDR3 is 16 amino acids long. Filled out from reference TRBV2 and TRBJ2-2, the complete variable domain reads EPEVTQTPSHQVTQMGQEVILRCVPISNHLYFYWYRQILGQKVEFLVSFYNNEISEKSEIFDDQFSVERPDGSNFTLKIRSTKLEDSAMYFCASRGVAGTNTGELFFGEGSRLTVL.

The V gene is TRBV5-6, the J gene TRBJ1-2; unclear D gene. V lost 4 bases to trimming and J lost 4 bases, with 17 bases between them. The CDR3 contains 15 residues. Germline CDR1 reads SGHDT; CDR2 reads YYEEEE. CDR3 in amino acids: CASSLRAGLSYGYTF. For the CDR3, the DNA is TGTGCCAGCAGCCTGCGAGCAGGTCTAAGCTATGGCTACACCTTC.

This sequence joins TRBV28 and TRBJ1-2, with 7 bases lining up with TRBD1. This CDR3 contains 14 residues. V dropped 5 bases and J dropped 7; count of bases not matched to a gene: 10. Germline V gives CDR1 MDHEN, CDR2 SYDVKM. The CDR3: CASSTATGVGGYTF. CDR3 nucleotides: TGTGCCAGCAGTACAGCAACAGGGGTGGGTGGCTACACCTTC.

The V and J genes are TRBV6-5 and TRBJ2-2, with D possibly matching TRBD1 (5 bases). Germline CDR1 reads MNHEY; CDR2 reads SVGAGI. V was clipped by 7 bases and J by 7 bases, with 19 bases between them. This CDR3 is built from 15 residues. CDR3 sequence: CASKIGQGGGGELFF. CDR3 sequence (DNA): TGTGCCAGCAAAATCGGGCAGGGTGGTGGCGGGGAGCTGTTTTTT.

This rearrangement joins TRBV11-2 to TRBJ2-3; TRBD1 matches 8 bases. Germline values: CDR1 SGHAT, CDR2 FQNNGV. The V segment lost 3 bases and the J segment 1 base; nucleotides outside the gene matches: 6. The CDR3 spans 16 residues. The CDR3 region has the DNA TGTGCCAGCAGCTTCACAGGGGGTGGTGGCACAGATACGCAGTATTTT. It yields the protein CASSFTGGGGTDTQYF.

This clone has just one count. The sample carries other DNA sequences with the same CDR3. The CDR3 region has the DNA TGTGCCAGCAGAGGGGTCGGTGAGCAGTTCTTC. It encodes CASRGVGEQFF. J is TRBJ2-1 and V is TRBV25-1, with a tentative D call TRBD1 (5 bases). The germline V and J ends were trimmed by 6 bases and 9 bases, with 9 bases remaining between them. Germline V gene data show CDR1 as MGHDK and CDR2 as SYGVNS. CDR3 length: 11 residues.

The gene calls are TRBV9 and TRBJ2-5; no firm D call. Germline lookup yields CDR1 SGDLS and CDR2 YYNGEE. Trimming removed 1 base at V and 0 bases at J, with 7 bases between. The CDR3 runs 14 residues. In nucleotides, the CDR3 is TGTGCCAGCAGCGTATTTCCTTACCAAGAGACCCAGTACTTC. It yields the protein CASSVFPYQETQYF. The variable domain in full, completed from reference TRBV9 and TRBJ2-5, reads DSGVTQTPKHLITATGQRVTLRCSPRSGDLSVYWYQQSLDQGLQFLIQYYNGEERAKGNILERFSAQQFPDLHSELNLSSLELGDSALYFCASSVFPYQETQYFGPGTRLLVL.

The chain is built from TRBV5-6 and TRBJ2-7; D might be TRBD1 or TRBD2, each matching 6 bases. Trimming stripped 3 bases from V and 2 bases from J, with 15 bases between. The germline gives CDR1 SGHDT, CDR2 YYEEEE. The CDR3 consists of 15 residues. CDR3 protein: CASSSRRGTPYEQYF. DNA of the CDR3: TGTGCCAGCAGCTCCCGGAGGGGGACCCCCTACGAGCAGTACTTC.

V is TRBV13 and J is TRBJ1-3; D is perhaps TRBD1 (6 bases). The CDR3 extends over 17 amino acids. Germline loops: CDR1 PRHDT, CDR2 FYEKMQ (reference sequence). The V end lost 3 bases, the J end lost 0 bases, and 15 bases lay between the germline ends. The CDR3 DNA sequence: TGTGCCAGCAGCTTGCGTGGGGGCACTATCTCTGGAAACACCATATATTTT. Translating gives CASSLRGGTISGNTIYF.

The chain has TRBV6-5 and TRBJ2-1, with unresolved D. This CDR3 has 13 residues. In germline, CDR1 is MNHEY, CDR2 SVGAGI. The V end lost 8 bases, the J end lost 6 bases, and 14 bases lay between the germline ends. The CDR3 loop is CASESASPNEQFF. For the CDR3, the DNA is TGTGCCAGCGAATCGGCCTCCCCCAATGAGCAGTTCTTC.

The chain recombines TRBV18 with TRBJ1-4; D ambiguous. CDR1 and CDR2 from the germline V gene are KGHSH and LQKENI. V was trimmed by 0 bases and J by 7 bases, leaving 12 bases between them. The CDR3 is 15 residues long. Written as DNA, the CDR3 is TGTGCCAGCTCACCACCGACGGAGGGAGGTGAAAAACTGTTTTTT. This translates into CASSPPTEGGEKLFF.

The chain combines TRBV23-1 with TRBJ1-2; TRBD1 might be the D (5 bases). TRBV23-1 is an open reading frame whose function is uncertain. The V and J ends lost 0 bases and 5 bases respectively, with 19 bases between them. The CDR3 is 17 residues long. Written as DNA, the CDR3 is TGCGCCAGCAGTCAATCGATTGAGACAGATCTCCTGTATGGCTACACCTTC. Its translation: CASSQSIETDLLYGYTF.

The chain employs TRBV7-8 and TRBJ2-7, with 7 bases matching TRBD1. This CDR3 spans 14 amino acids. Unmatched junction bases numbered 5, after V lost 4 bases and J lost 2 bases. Per the germline V gene, CDR1 is SGHVS and CDR2 is FQNEAQ. The CDR3 DNA reads as TGTGCCAGCAGCTCCTGGACAGGAACCTACGAGCAGTACTTC. Translation: CASSSWTGTYEQYF.

The chain couples TRBV18 to TRBJ2-5; TRBD1 matches at 8 bases. This CDR3 is built from 15 residues. V lost 3 bases, J lost 4 bases, and 7 bases stayed unmatched. Germline V gene data show CDR1 as KGHSH and CDR2 as LQKENI. CDR3 residues: CASSPWDRSGETQYF. CDR3 nucleotides: TGTGCCAGCTCACCTTGGGACAGGTCGGGAGAGACCCAGTACTTC.

The genes are TRBV11-2 and TRBJ1-1, with 9 bases that match TRBD1. V lost 1 base to trimming and J lost 5 bases; unmatched junction nucleotides: 11. The CDR3 is 17 amino acids. Germline CDR1 reads SGHAT; CDR2 reads FQNNGV. Here the CDR3 reads CASSLVLRPGTGTEAFF. CDR3 in DNA: TGTGCCAGCAGCTTAGTGCTACGTCCCGGGACAGGGACTGAAGCTTTCTTT.